A selection of T cell receptor beta chains follows, all from one sample in a study of T cell changes during pregnancy in multiple sclerosis. The method was immunoSEQ multiplex PCR; TCRdb's version includes in-frame clones alone and lacks a portion of them. Among 45,000 to 70,000 clones listed, 80% to 95% were seen once. The sequences come from peripheral blood, collected in the third trimester of pregnancy. These receptors all come from a female donor in good health, enrolled as a control in a pregnancy study. CDR3s include the opening cysteine and the closing phenylalanine or tryptophan. The D gene is left open where the match is weak. Rows may omit the clone size; those that give it use once, few, many or a size class.

clone_size	j_call	d_call	v_call	cdr3_nt	cdr3_aa
once	TRBJ2-7	-	TRBV7-9	TGTGCCAGCAGCCTTTCGGGACTTTCCTACGAGCAGTGCTTC	CASSLSGLSYEQCF
-	TRBJ2-3	TRBD2	TRBV9	TGTGCCAGCAGCGTAGGGACTAGAATAGATACGCAGTATTTT	CASSVGTRIDTQYF
-	TRBJ1-5	-	TRBV27	TGTGCCAGCAGCCAGCAGGGTAGGAATCAGCCCCAGCATTTT	CASSQQGRNQPQHF
once	TRBJ1-5	-	TRBV12-5	TGTGCTAGTGGCCCCCAGGTGAATCAGCCCCAGCATTTT	CASGPQVNQPQHF
-	TRBJ2-3	-	TRBV9	TGTGCCAGCAGCGTAGTAGCGGATACAGATACGCAGTATTTT	CASSVVADTDTQYF
-	TRBJ1-1	-	TRBV7-9	TGTGCCAGCAGCTTAAGAGGGGGCACTGAAGCTTTCTTT	CASSLRGGTEAFF
few	TRBJ2-7	TRBD1	TRBV28	TGTGCCTGCTCCGAAGGGACAGGGGGTACCGAGCAGTACTTC	CACSEGTGGTEQYF
few	TRBJ1-1	TRBD1	TRBV27	TGTGCCAGCAGTTCGACAGGGGCGGCCACTGAAGCTTTCTTT	CASSSTGAATEAFF
few	TRBJ2-7	TRBD2	TRBV11-1	TGTGCCAGCAGCGCGAGGACTAGCGGAGGGGGGGACGAGCAGTACTTC	CASSARTSGGGDEQYF
-	TRBJ2-5	TRBD2	TRBV5-5	TGTGCCAGCAGCTTGGGCCGGGAGGGAAAGACCCAGTACTTC	CASSLGREGKTQYF
once	TRBJ2-1	-	TRBV6-6	TGTGCCAGCAGTTCACAAGAAGATGAGCAGTTCTTC	CASSSQEDEQFF
-	TRBJ2-7	-	TRBV28	TGTGCCAGCAGTTCAGGGGCCTCCTACGAGCAGTACTTC	CASSSGASYEQYF
-	TRBJ1-1	-	TRBV6-1	TGTGCCAGCAGGGGGGGAATTGCGAACACTGAAGCTTTCTTT	CASRGGIANTEAFF
once	TRBJ2-7	-	TRBV6-5	TGTGCCAGCAGTTACCAGGGTTCCTACGAGCAGTACTTC	CASSYQGSYEQYF
-	TRBJ2-5	TRBD2	TRBV11-2	TGTGCCAGCAGCTTACTAGGGACTAGCGGGGGCGATTGGACCCAGTACTTC	CASSLLGTSGGDWTQYF
few	TRBJ2-2	-	TRBV9	TGTGCGAGTAGTAGTTACACCGGGGAGCTGTTTTTT	CASSSYTGELFF
-	TRBJ2-3	-	TRBV9	TGTGCCAGCAGCCCGCGACAGGGAGGAGACACAGATACGCAGTATTTT	CASSPRQGGDTDTQYF
-	TRBJ1-5	-	TRBV7-8	TGTGCCAGCAGCTCATGGAGGCGGGGCAGCAATCAGCCCCAGCATTTT	CASSSWRRGSNQPQHF
-	TRBJ2-1	-	TRBV6-5	TGTGCCAGCAGTTACCGGGACAATGAGCAGTTCTTC	CASSYRDNEQFF
-	TRBJ2-7	-	TRBV5-1	TGCGCCAGCAGCTTGGCCGTTAGTTCCTACGAGCAGTACTTC	CASSLAVSSYEQYF
-	TRBJ1-2	-	TRBV28	TGTGCCAGCAGTCGCCAAGGGGTTTGGTATGGCTACACCTTC	CASSRQGVWYGYTF
-	TRBJ2-7	TRBD2	TRBV7-2	TGTGCCAGCAGACCCAGCGGGGGCTCCTACGAGCAGTACTTC	CASRPSGGSYEQYF
-	TRBJ2-5	-	TRBV11-2	TGTGCCAGCAGCTTAGCATCGGCGACAATTGGGACCCAGTACTTC	CASSLASATIGTQYF
few	TRBJ2-1	TRBD1	TRBV7-2	TGTGCCAGCAGCTCCGGGACAGGGTATGGAAATGAGCAGTTCTTC	CASSSGTGYGNEQFF
-	TRBJ1-4	TRBD1	TRBV5-4	TGTGCCAGCAGCTTGCCCGGGACAGTAAATGAAAAACTGTTTTTT	CASSLPGTVNEKLFF
few	TRBJ2-1	TRBD2	TRBV5-4	TGTGCCAGCAGCTTCATAGCGGGAGGGCCCAGCAATGAGCAGTTCTTC	CASSFIAGGPSNEQFF
-	TRBJ1-5	-	TRBV28	TGTGCCAGCAGTTTAACAGCCCTCTATAGCAATCAGCCCCAGCATTTT	CASSLTALYSNQPQHF
-	TRBJ2-1	TRBD2	TRBV11-3	TGTGCCAGCAGCTCCGGGACTAGCGGGAGGGCCAATGAGCAGTTCTTC	CASSSGTSGRANEQFF
-	TRBJ2-3	TRBD2	TRBV7-7	TGTGCCAGCAGCTTATTTCCAGCGGGAGGGCCGGGGAAAGATACGCAGTATTTT	CASSLFPAGGPGKDTQYF
once	TRBJ1-5	-	TRBV19	TGTGCCAGTTCATACAGCTCTATTAGCAATCAGCCCCAGCATTTT	CASSYSSISNQPQHF
few	TRBJ1-2	-	TRBV6-5	TGTGCCAGCAGGCCAGGGGATGTTCATACGGGTGGCTACACCTTC	CASRPGDVHTGGYTF
-	TRBJ2-1	TRBD2	TRBV7-3	TGTGCCAGCAGCTTAAACGCGGGGGGGCAGTTCTTC	CASSLNAGGQFF
-	TRBJ2-3	TRBD2	TRBV6-4	TGTGCCAGCAGTGAAGGAATAGCGGGGGCGAATACGCAGTATTTT	CASSEGIAGANTQYF
-	TRBJ2-4	-	TRBV9	TGTGCCAGCAGCGTAGGGGCGGGAAGGTTGAACATTCAGTACTTC	CASSVGAGRLNIQYF
-	TRBJ2-7	-	TRBV29-1	TGCAGCGTTATTGGGCAGGCATACGGCGAGCAGTACTTC	CSVIGQAYGEQYF
-	TRBJ2-3	-	TRBV5-8	TGTGCCAGCAGCTTGGAAGGGGCTCGGACAGATACGCAGTATTTT	CASSLEGARTDTQYF
-	TRBJ2-5	TRBD2	TRBV7-9	TGTGCCAGCAGCCTAGCTAGCGGGAGGACGGAGACCCAGTACTTC	CASSLASGRTETQYF
-	TRBJ2-7	TRBD1	TRBV14	TGTGCCAGCAGCTTCAAACGCCCGGGACAGGGTGGACACGAGCAGTACTTC	CASSFKRPGQGGHEQYF
-	TRBJ2-2	-	TRBV19	TGTGCCAGTAGCCCTCCGGGACACAACACCGGGGAGCTGTTTTTT	CASSPPGHNTGELFF
once	TRBJ2-4	TRBD1	TRBV6-5	TGTGCCAGCAGTTACGACAGGGAACCGGCCAAAAACATTCAGTACTTC	CASSYDREPAKNIQYF
-	TRBJ2-7	-	TRBV5-1	TGCGCCAGCAGCTTGAGCGACAGCCCCTACGAGCAGTACTTC	CASSLSDSPYEQYF
-	TRBJ2-1	TRBD2	TRBV30	TGTGCCTGGAGTCGGGGGGTAGCGGGGAGCGATGAGCAGTTCTTC	CAWSRGVAGSDEQFF
-	TRBJ1-3	-	TRBV5-1	TGCGCCAGCAGCATCGGGACAAGAAACACCATATATTTT	CASSIGTRNTIYF
-	TRBJ2-3	TRBD2	TRBV28	TGTGCCAGCGTCAGACTAGCGGGAGGGAGGGCGCAGTATTTT	CASVRLAGGRAQYF
-	TRBJ1-2	TRBD1	TRBV6-4	TGTGCCAGCAGTGGCAGGGACAGGGGAGCCTATGGCTACACCTTC	CASSGRDRGAYGYTF